Following are 13 T cell receptor beta chains from one sample sequenced in a study of neoadjuvant anti-PD-1 for oral cavity cancer. The table came from immunoSEQ multiplex PCR; TCRdb's copy has only in-frame clones and leaves some out. The table has around 81,000 clones, 70% to 85% seen once. The sequenced sample was PBMCs, obtained before nivolumab (anti-PD-1) treatment. All receptors derive from a person between 35 and 79 years old with oral cavity squamous cell carcinoma.

This chain connects TRBV7-8 to TRBJ2-7; 8 bases line up with TRBD2. CDR1 SGHVS and CDR2 FQNEAQ come from the germline V gene. This CDR3 spans 14 amino acids. Unmatched junction bases numbered 4, after V lost 5 bases and J lost 1 base. CDR3 amino acids: CASSPGGGSYEQYF. CDR3 nucleotides: TGTGCCAGCAGCCCGGGGGGGGGTTCCTACGAGCAGTACTTC.

This chain uses TRBV7-8 with TRBJ2-5; 11 bases agree with TRBD1. The trim removed 5 bases at V and 5 bases at J, leaving 10 bases unmatched. Per germline, CDR1 SGHVS and CDR2 FQNEAQ. The CDR3 is made up of 16 amino acids. Here the CDR3 DNA reads TGTGCCAGCAGCGTAACCGGGACAGGGGGTACGGAGACCCAGTACTTC. It specifies CASSVTGTGGTETQYF.

V gene TRBV9 combines with J gene TRBJ2-3; 7 bases are shared with TRBD2. Germline V gene lookup returns CDR1 SGDLS and CDR2 YYNGEE. V dropped 2 bases and J dropped 1; count of bases not matched to a gene: 7. The CDR3 loop spans 16 amino acids. Here the CDR3 DNA reads TGTGCCAGCAGCGTGCCCACTAGCGATGGCACAGATACGCAGTATTTT. Translating it yields CASSVPTSDGTDTQYF.

Concerning this clone: Additional DNA sequences in this sample encode the identical CDR3. Here the CDR3 DNA reads TGTGCCAGCAGCCAAGATCGGAATCAGCCCCAGCATTTT. This sequence encodes CASSQDRNQPQHF. The rearrangement uses TRBV4-2 and TRBJ1-5; no definite D call. The length of the CDR3 is 13 residues. V lost 0 bases, J lost 4 bases, and 4 bases lay in between. Germline V gene data show CDR1 as LGHNA and CDR2 as YNFKEQ.

This rearrangement joins TRBV9 to TRBJ2-2, with D maybe TRBD2 (6 bases). The CDR3 loop spans 17 amino acids. Germline V gene sequence: CDR1 SGDLS, CDR2 YYNGEE. The V end was cut by 3 bases, the J end by 0 bases, with 15 bases between. CDR3 region: CASSAPGGFANTGELFF. The CDR3 DNA sequence: TGTGCCAGCAGCGCCCCCGGGGGTTTCGCGAACACCGGGGAGCTGTTTTTT. Filled out from reference TRBV9 and TRBJ2-2, the complete variable domain reads DSGVTQTPKHLITATGQRVTLRCSPRSGDLSVYWYQQSLDQGLQFLIQYYNGEERAKGNILERFSAQQFPDLHSELNLSSLELGDSALYFCASSAPGGFANTGELFFGEGSRLTVL.

The gene calls are TRBV10-3 and TRBJ1-2, with a weak D call TRBD1 (6 bases). Trimming took 2 bases from V and 2 from J, leaving 12 bases between them. The CDR3 totals 15 residues. The germline V gene has CDR1 ENHRY and CDR2 SYGVKD. CDR3 nucleotides: TGTGCCATCAGTGAGCGGACAGACTTAAACTATGGCTACACCTTC. It yields the protein CAISERTDLNYGYTF.

The sample holds one count of this clone. The chain links TRBV6-5 to TRBJ2-7, with D uncertain. The CDR3 spans 12 residues. Trimming cost V 6 bases and J 2 bases, with 8 bases left between them. Germline lookup yields CDR1 MNHEY and CDR2 SVGAGI. The DNA for the CDR3 is TGTGCCAGCAGCCCCGAGCCCTACGAGCAGTACTTC. It translates to CASSPEPYEQYF.

The CDR3 sequence is CASSFSGGAQETQYF. CDR3 in DNA: TGTGCCAGCAGTTTTAGCGGGGGGGCCCAAGAGACCCAGTACTTC. V gene TRBV27 combines with J gene TRBJ2-5, with 11 bases matching TRBD2. Germline V gives CDR1 MNHEY, CDR2 SMNVEV (reference sequence). The V and J ends lost 3 bases and 1 base, in that order; junction bases with no gene match: 1. The CDR3 is made up of 15 amino acids.

The V gene is TRBV5-1, the J gene TRBJ2-7; 8 positions match TRBD1. Germline loops: CDR1 SGHRS, CDR2 YFSETQ. The CDR3 sequence is 14 residues long. V lost 4 bases and J lost 2; bases outside the gene matches: 5. The CDR3 region is CASSGTGNTYEQYF. The CDR3 DNA reads as TGCGCCAGCAGCGGGACAGGAAACACCTACGAGCAGTACTTC.

This clone has just one count. The chain carries TRBV6-5 and TRBJ1-3; D is possibly TRBD1 (6 bases). The CDR3 covers 12 residues. Trimming removed 8 bases at V and 7 bases at J, with 12 bases between. CDR1 MNHEY and CDR2 SVGAGI come from the germline V gene. As DNA, the CDR3 is TGTGCCAGCGGCGAGAGGGGGAACACCATATATTTT. Translation: CASGERGNTIYF.

The genes are TRBV6-1 and TRBJ1-4; possible D gene TRBD1, 5 bases. The V and J ends lost 4 bases and 8 bases respectively, with 11 bases between them. The CDR3 runs to 13 residues. Germline V gene sequence: CDR1 MNHNS, CDR2 SASEGT. The CDR3 sequence is CASSAQGGEKLFF. The CDR3 DNA sequence: TGTGCCAGCAGTGCGCAGGGAGGGGAAAAACTGTTTTTT.

V and J are TRBV6-1 and TRBJ1-5; no reliable D call. Germline CDR1 and CDR2: MNHNS and SASEGT. V lost 2 bases and J 6 bases, leaving 11 bases between the germline ends. The CDR3 spans 14 residues. The DNA for the CDR3 is TGTGCCAGCAGTGAAAAGGCAGGTGGTCAGCCCCAGCATTTT. This codes for CASSEKAGGQPQHF.

The chain is built from TRBV27 and TRBJ2-7, with no clear D. The ends were cut back, 4 bases at V and 7 bases at J, with 8 bases in the middle. This CDR3 is built from 11 residues. CDR1 and CDR2 from the germline V gene are MNHEY and SMNVEV (reference sequence). CDR3 nucleotides: TGTGCCAGCAGTTCAGTAGGGGAGCAGTACTTC. Translation gives CASSSVGEQYF.